This T cell receptor (beta chain) was retrieved from a study of cytomegalovirus exposure and HLA in healthy donors (dated by TCRdb to between 2016 and 2019). A note on the overall study: According to an earlier analysis of 587 of the donors, roughly 180 million T cells yielded roughly 110 million unique TCR beta sequences and 250 to 350 Gb of sequence data. Of the approximately 370 genotyped donors, roughly 76% were placed in the genetic ancestry cluster associated with self-reported Caucasian donors. Both class I and class II loci were covered by HLA typing, at four-digit resolution. Every discovery cohort repertoire had been produced on one sequencing platform. The aim of the study was to test whether cataloging public T cell receptors could identify signatures of past pathogen exposure. About five DR-DQ haplotypes were treated as single units for association and clustering because of strong linkage in the cohort. Among roughly 400 genotyped donors of the cohort, an average of approximately 240,000 unique TCR beta nucleotide sequences were sequenced per donor, about a sixth of them non-productive. In the later analysis, no new phenotypic data were used to find candidate immune exposures; instead, reliance was placed on TCR beta sequences and their occurrence across donors. Alongside the repertoire data, information on donor age, sex, ethnicity and CMV serostatus was compiled. The study combined high-throughput TCR immunosequencing, statistical association of individual TCRs with disease status, and machine learning to predict cytomegalovirus infection status. The study used immunosequencing to profile the T cell repertoires of 666 subjects and linked those repertoires to cytomegalovirus serostatus. In an earlier analysis of a few hundred of the donors, high-throughput TCR beta sequencing was used to judge whether each TCR beta V gene segment behaved as functional or pseudogenic. Genome-wide SNP genotypes for about 65% of the 666 donors were used in a later genetic analysis, which treated that subset as a discovery cohort. To study patterns of TCR occurrence, a later analysis re-analyzed previously published TCR beta repertoires from 650 to 750 donors and added high-resolution HLA genotyping. Besides the first cohort of around 700 subjects, a separate validation cohort made up of 90 to 150 different subjects was used. The number of typed donors differed by locus: about 620-640 for A, B, C, DRB1 and DQB1; approximately 520 for DQA1; approximately 600 for DPA1; and 400 to 480 for DPB1. Approximately 300 gigabases of sequencing data and roughly 81 million unique TCR sequences made up an early release that covered 500 to 650 HLA-typed donors. The research as a whole found: The cohort was sequenced for TCR beta chains only, and without alpha or paired-chain data the features that could be detected were limited. Immune exposure information for the cohort was limited to CMV serostatus. Strong co-occurrence of HLA alleles, especially DR and DQ, made assigning TCR associations to individual alleles difficult. A later genetic analysis reported fewer N-insertions in productive TCRs among donors in an Asian-associated ancestry cluster than the roughly 720-donor mean. Most TCR sequences were seen in very few donors, while some public TCRs were found in many individuals. Linkage disequilibrium might explain the correlated functional status among segregating V segments, but an unknown experimental factor could not be excluded. A further reported finding was that TCR beta sequences accurately predicted the HLA-A and HLA-B alleles for most subjects in the first cohort. The study gave a list of 150 to 200 TCR beta chains associated with cytomegalovirus. A later analysis found that most CMV-associated TCR beta chains appeared HLA-restricted, with HLA associations seemingly driven largely by CMV exposure. In an earlier analysis of around 600 of the donors, most TCR beta V segments appeared in productive rearrangements about 90% or about 30% of the time, broadly matching IMGT annotations. In both the original and validation cohorts, the classifier was reported to diagnose cytomegalovirus status with high specificity and sensitivity. A later analysis found that TCR association rates varied across HLA loci, with DRB1 alleles showing the most associated TCRs and HLA-C alleles the fewest. Because some donors lacked HLA typing at each locus, the association tests relied only on the typed subset. The earlier analysis of approximately 590 of the donors excluded seventeen rarely observed V segments, including chromosome 9 orphons, because counts were too low. A later analysis found that HLA-associated TCR beta chains were more clonally expanded and had lower generation probabilities than equally common non-associated chains. Because the 87-base-pair reads could not distinguish some IMGT-functional V segments, including TRBV6-2 and TRBV6-3, those segments were excluded. In a later analysis, around 17,000 TCR beta sequences were associated with specific HLA alleles at a false discovery rate of 0.05. A cluster of highly shared sequence variants was judged likely to represent a technical artifact of the sequencing pipeline. Three of the identified cytomegalovirus-associated TCR beta chains were confirmed in vitro to be specific for cytomegalovirus antigens. A later analysis reported that several top co-occurrence clusters appeared linked to parvovirus B19, influenza, CMV and Epstein-Barr virus. According to the authors, the approach could potentially be generalized to other disease states and immunological phenotypes. V-gene and J-gene trimming of TCR beta chains was associated with a missense DCLRE1C variant in a later genetic analysis, and the association was replicated in an independent cohort. Roughly uniform sequencing depth across donors was assumed in presence/absence analyses, although this assumption may not hold.

CDR1 and CDR2 are read off the germline V gene (reference sequence) as MNHEY and SMNVEV. V and J lose 3 bases and 3 bases, and a span of 8 bases separates them. The CDR3 starts with the cysteine, ends with the phenylalanine, and has 13 residues. The entry retains the CDR3 DNA only, 39 bases that are in frame from base 1. Concerning this clone: The antigen this receptor binds is unknown. Per-base qualities were not stored, and no clone one base away is much larger.

The cohort was made up of several hundred healthy bone marrow donors. Cohort members were all nominally healthy when sampled, although unrecorded immune exposures were likely present. The donor was CMV seropositive and belonged to the group of 250 to 300 seropositive cohort members. A peripheral blood sample was provided by each donor, and peripheral blood mononuclear cells were used for TCR beta sequencing. Genomic DNA extraction from the blood cell samples was performed with the Qiagen DNeasy Blood Extraction Kit. The library was made by the immunoSEQ multiplex PCR assay. For the multiplex PCR, a mixture combining 60 forward primers for TCR Vbeta segments and 13 reverse primers for TCR Jbeta segments was used. Amplification of the CDR3 region of rearranged TCR beta genes was performed with a multiplex PCR assay on genomic DNA. On the Illumina HiSeq System, the amplified TCR beta libraries were sequenced as 87-base-pair reads. The authors' analysis ran thus. In a later analysis, roughly 80 million unique TCR beta chains were counted across the 650 to 700 repertoires, and roughly 11 million of these chains were shared by at least two donors. Raw reads were error-corrected and collapsed into unique sequences by a nearest-neighbor algorithm in which closely related sequences were merged to remove PCR and sequencing errors. CDR3 sequences were aligned to IMGT reference sequences to assign V, D and J gene segments. For a sequence to be retained, a match of at least six nucleotides to both a V gene segment and a J gene segment was required. A rearrangement counted as productive if the CDR3 had no stop codons and remained in frame with V and J, and every other rearrangement counted as non-productive. CDR3 was defined by IMGT convention, running from the second conserved V-encoded cysteine to the conserved J-encoded phenylalanine. In an earlier analysis of more than 550 of the donors, sequences lacking an unambiguous match to a single V gene segment were excluded. An earlier analysis of fewer than 650 of the donors classified V segments as functional when productive rearrangements were above 56.7% and as segregating when the standard deviation between donors was above 5%. A statistical classification framework was built for diagnosing cytomegalovirus status from the catalog of TCR beta chain sequences. V and J gene assignment, in a later analysis, came from comparing TCR nucleotide sequences with IMGT/GENE-DB human TR gene sequences. The TCRdist pipeline was used in a later analysis to assign CDR3 sequences and most-parsimonious VDJ recombination scenarios. In a later analysis, each TCR beta chain was defined by its CDR3 amino acid sequence together with its V-gene family, and reads without a unique V-gene family were excluded. As a way to deal with suspected cross-contamination and a sequencing artifact, a later analysis dropped 450 to 600 nucleotide sequences that were highly shared and had low generation probability. A later analysis calculated a clonal expansion index for each public chain from normalized within-repertoire ranks of inferred template counts. In a later analysis, generation probabilities were computed with a VDJ recombination model fitted to out-of-frame rearrangements, and the resulting probabilities were checked against IGoR. In a later analysis, TCR-TCR, TCR-HLA and TCR-CMV co-occurrence was scored with hypergeometric tests, and a repertoire-size bias correction was applied to TCR pairs. A later analysis estimated false discovery rates by permuting HLA or CMV assignments 20 times. In a later analysis, co-occurring TCRs were grouped using DBSCAN, with TCRdist sequence similarity added in when clustering inside HLA-allele-positive subsets. Repertoires with fewer than 30,000 or more than 120,000 public chains, plus five repertoires with anomalous nucleotide sharing, were excluded from co-occurrence clustering. Entries here come from immuneACCESS through TCRdb and include only in-frame sequences with V and J called. Some clones fail to appear in such tables; in the studies checked, an unresolved V gene covers under half of the shortfall, and the cause of the remainder is unknown. The V and J calls and clone size were taken over from that table, and D and trimming were inferred from the DNA. For this sample the table gives around 190,000 clones, of which around 88% were detected only once. Together, the top ten hold over 1.5% of the sample.

The sequenced sample consisted of PBMCs. This receptor was obtained from a man aged 35 to 55 in good health and CMV-seropositive. The chain uses TRBV27 and TRBJ1-2, with no confident D gene call. The CDR3 reads as follows: CASSFGAYYGYTF. At the DNA level, the sequence is TGTGCCAGCAGTTTCGGAGCCTACTATGGCTACACCTTC.